The clone carrying this T cell receptor (delta chain) is classed as medium-sized (0.01 to 0.1%). Other DNA sequences of this sample code for an identical CDR3. V lost 2 bases to trimming and J lost 0 bases, with 25 bases between them. The length of the CDR3 is 21 residues. The germline V gene encodes CDR1 TSWWSYY and CDR2 QGS. The data were obtained in a study of gamma-delta chains in newborns, infants, children. TCRdb re-called clones from the reads using CATT. The sample holds about 4,900 delta-chain clones, around 3.9% seen once. The TCR originated in a child who was a newborn, infant or young child, either healthy, febrile or measles-vaccinated (not recorded which). This chain uses TRDV1 with TRDJ2; a possible D gene is TRDD3 (8 bases). Sequencing input: blood. Written as DNA, the CDR3 is TGTGCTCTTGGGGAATTTCCTACGTCCTTACTGGGGGGAACTTTGACAGCACAACTCTTCTTT. This translates into CALGEFPTSLLGGTLTAQLFF.